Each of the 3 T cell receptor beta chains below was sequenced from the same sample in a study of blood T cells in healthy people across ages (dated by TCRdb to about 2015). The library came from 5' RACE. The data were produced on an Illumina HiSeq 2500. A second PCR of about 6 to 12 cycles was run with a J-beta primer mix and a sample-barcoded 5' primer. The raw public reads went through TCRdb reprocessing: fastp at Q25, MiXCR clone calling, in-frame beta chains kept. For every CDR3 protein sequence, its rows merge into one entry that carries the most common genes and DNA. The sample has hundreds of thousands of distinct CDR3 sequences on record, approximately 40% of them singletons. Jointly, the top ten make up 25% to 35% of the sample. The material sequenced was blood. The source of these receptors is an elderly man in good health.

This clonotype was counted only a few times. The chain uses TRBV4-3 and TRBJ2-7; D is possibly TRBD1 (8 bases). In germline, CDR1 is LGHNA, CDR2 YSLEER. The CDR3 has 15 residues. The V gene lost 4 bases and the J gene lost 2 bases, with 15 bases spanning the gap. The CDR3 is CASSPRTGTTYEQYF. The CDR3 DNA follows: TGCGCCAGCAGCCCGCGGACAGGGACTACCTACGAGCAGTACTTC.

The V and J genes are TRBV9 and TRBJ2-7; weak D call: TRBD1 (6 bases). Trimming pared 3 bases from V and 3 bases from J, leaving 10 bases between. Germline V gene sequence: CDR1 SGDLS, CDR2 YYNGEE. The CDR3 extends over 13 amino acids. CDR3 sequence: CASSGTDIYEQYF. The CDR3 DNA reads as TGTGCCAGCAGCGGGACAGACATCTACGAGCAGTACTTC.

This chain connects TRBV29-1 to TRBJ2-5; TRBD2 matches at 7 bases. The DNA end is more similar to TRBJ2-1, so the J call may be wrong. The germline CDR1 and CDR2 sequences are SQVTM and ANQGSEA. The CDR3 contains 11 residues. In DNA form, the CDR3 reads TGCAGCGGGGGGGAGGGAGAGACCCAGTTCTTC. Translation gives CSGGEGETQFF.